The present T cell receptor beta chain was sequenced within a study of blood T cell repertoires in COVID-19. The repertoire was sequenced with immunoSEQ multiplex PCR; TCRdb's copy has only in-frame clones and lacks some. The sample carries roughly 92,000 clones, around 90% recorded once. This TCR derives from a woman of 80 years or more with active or convalescent COVID-19. The specimen sequenced was peripheral blood.

This CDR3 is CASSRQIYNEQFF. For the CDR3, the DNA is TGTGCCAGCAGCCGACAGATATACAATGAGCAGTTCTTC. The chain is built from TRBV9 and TRBJ2-1; tentatively, D is TRBD1 (5 bases). The CDR3 extends over 13 amino acids. The V end lost 4 bases, the J end lost 4 bases, and 9 bases lay between the germline ends. CDR1 and CDR2 (germline): SGDLS, YYNGEE.